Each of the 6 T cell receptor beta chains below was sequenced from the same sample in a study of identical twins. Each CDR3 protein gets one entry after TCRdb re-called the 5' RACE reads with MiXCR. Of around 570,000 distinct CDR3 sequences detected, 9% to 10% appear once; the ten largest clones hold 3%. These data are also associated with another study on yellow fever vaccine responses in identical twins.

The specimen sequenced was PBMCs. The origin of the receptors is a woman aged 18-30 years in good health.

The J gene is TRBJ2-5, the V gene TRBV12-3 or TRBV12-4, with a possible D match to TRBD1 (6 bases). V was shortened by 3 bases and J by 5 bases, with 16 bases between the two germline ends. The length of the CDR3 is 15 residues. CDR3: CASSLLPGVGETQYF. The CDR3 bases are TGTGCCAGCAGTTTGTTGCCAGGGGTAGGGGAGACCCAGTACTTC.

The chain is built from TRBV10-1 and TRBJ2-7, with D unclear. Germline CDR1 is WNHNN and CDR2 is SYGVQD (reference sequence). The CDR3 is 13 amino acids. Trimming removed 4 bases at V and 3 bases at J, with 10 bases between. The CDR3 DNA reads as TGCGCCAGCAGTGGAGTCTGGGACTACGAGCAGTACTTC. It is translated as CASSGVWDYEQYF.

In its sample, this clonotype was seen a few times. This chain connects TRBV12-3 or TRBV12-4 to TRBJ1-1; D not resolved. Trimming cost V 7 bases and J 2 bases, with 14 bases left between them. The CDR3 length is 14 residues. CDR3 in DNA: TGTGCCAGCACCGTTATGGACCTCAACACTGAAGCTTTCTTT. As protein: CASTVMDLNTEAFF.

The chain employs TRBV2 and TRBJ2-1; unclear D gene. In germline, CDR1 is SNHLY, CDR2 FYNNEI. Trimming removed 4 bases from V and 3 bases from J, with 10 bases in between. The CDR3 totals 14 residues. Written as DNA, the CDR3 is TGTGCCAGCAGTGGTGCCCGCCGCTACAATGAGCAGTTCTTC. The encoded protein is CASSGARRYNEQFF.

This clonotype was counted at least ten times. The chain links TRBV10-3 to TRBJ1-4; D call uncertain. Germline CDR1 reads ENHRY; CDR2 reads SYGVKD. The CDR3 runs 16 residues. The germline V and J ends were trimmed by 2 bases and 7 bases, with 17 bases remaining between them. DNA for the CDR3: TGTGCCATCAGTGAGAACAGACACCAGTGGGGTGAAAAACTGTTTTTT. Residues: CAISENRHQWGEKLFF.

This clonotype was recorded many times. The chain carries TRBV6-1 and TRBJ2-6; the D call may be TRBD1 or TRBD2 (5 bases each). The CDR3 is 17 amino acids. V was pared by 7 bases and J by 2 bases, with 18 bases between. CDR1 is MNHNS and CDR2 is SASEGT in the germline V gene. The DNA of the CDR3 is TGTGCCAGCACCCTGGTTCTGGGGGAAACTGGGGCCAACGTCCTGACTTTC. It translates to CASTLVLGETGANVLTF.